This is a list of T cell receptor beta chains from one sample in a study of T cell repertoires in aging, cancer and after chemotherapy. TCRdb re-analysed the multiplex PCR reads in MiXCR, keeping a single row per CDR3 protein. The table shows thousands of distinct CDR3 sequences, with roughly 20% occurring only once. Sequences were obtained from blood. The receptors derive from a human donor with a blood cancer. Both conserved end residues are part of each CDR3. A D gene is named only where the DNA matches it firmly. Size values are once, few and many counts, or a class for expanded clones, and some rows have none.

abundance	v_gene	d_gene	j_gene	CDR3nt	CDR3aa
few	TRBV6-1	TRBD1	TRBJ1-3	TGTGCCAGCAGGGACGGTGTCACAGGGGCCAGCTCTGGAAACACCATATATTTT	CASRDGVTGASSGNTIYF
medium-sized	TRBV5-6	TRBD1	TRBJ1-2	TGTGCCAGCAGCCTGACAGGGGGCCACTATGGCTACACCTTC	CASSLTGGHYGYTF
NA	TRBV4-2	NA	TRBJ1-5	TGTGCCAGCAGCCAAGTAAAGGGTCAGCCCCAGCATTTT	CASSQVKGQPQHF
NA	TRBV12-3/TRBV12-4	TRBD2	TRBJ2-1	TGTGCCAGCAGTGAAGGGCTAGCGGGAAAAGCATGGAGCGACAATGAGCAGTTCTTC	CASSEGLAGKAWSDNEQFF
NA	TRBV12-3/TRBV12-4	TRBD2	TRBJ2-1	TGTGCCAGCAGTCCAGAAGGATCCGAAGCGGGAGACCAAAACAATGAGCAGTTCTTC	CASSPEGSEAGDQNNEQFF
NA	TRBV4-3	TRBD2	TRBJ2-3	TGTGCCAGCAGCCAAGACGCGGGTGCGGGAGGTGAAGGAACGCAGTATTTT	CASSQDAGAGGEGTQYF
medium-sized	TRBV30	NA	TRBJ2-1	TGTGCCTGTATTCCTGCGTTTCCCTACAATGAGCAGTTCTTC	CACIPAFPYNEQFF
NA	TRBV28	NA	TRBJ1-1	TGTGCCAGCAGAAGAGAAGGGGTCCCGGCGAGCGCTGAAGCTTTCTTT	CASRREGVPASAEAFF
once	TRBV19	NA	TRBJ1-5	TGTGCCAGTCAGCGACAAACGGGTCAGCCCCAGCATTTT	CASQRQTGQPQHF
NA	TRBV28	NA	TRBJ1-2	TGTGCCACCCTCCAGGCTAACTATGGCTACACCTTC	CATLQANYGYTF
NA	TRBV19	TRBD1	TRBJ2-3	TGTGCCAGTAGTCCCGGGACAGGGAGCACAGATACGCAGTATTTT	CASSPGTGSTDTQYF
medium-sized	TRBV5-4	NA	TRBJ2-3	TGTGCCAGCGGACTAAAGGGCACAGATACGCAGTATTTT	CASGLKGTDTQYF
medium-sized	TRBV6-6	NA	TRBJ1-3	TGTGCCAGCAATCCAGCACAGGGCCTCTCTGGAAACACCATATATTTT	CASNPAQGLSGNTIYF
medium-sized	TRBV18	NA	TRBJ2-7	TGTGCCAGCTCACCAACGGAACGGGACCCTAAGTACTTC	CASSPTERDPKYF
few	TRBV6-5	TRBD1	TRBJ1-1	TGTGCCAGCAAAGGACAGGGGGCGACTGAAGCTTTCTTT	CASKGQGATEAFF
NA	TRBV28	TRBD2	TRBJ2-7	TGTGCCAGCAGGACGGGAGGTCAGCTAGTGGGTGTCTACGAGCAGTACTTC	CASRTGGQLVGVYEQYF
NA	TRBV12-3/TRBV12-4	TRBD2	TRBJ2-1	TGTGCCAGCAGTTTCGTAATCGGGAGGGGTACTTCGAATGAGCAGTTCTTC	CASSFVIGRGTSNEQFF
NA	TRBV5-1	TRBD1	TRBJ1-1	TGCGCCAGCAGCTTGGGAGACAGGGGGCGAGGCACTGAAGCTTTCTTT	CASSLGDRGRGTEAFF
once	TRBV28	NA	TRBJ1-5	TGTGCCACCCAAGGGTTGAGTACCAAAAAGAATCAGCCCCAGCATTTT	CATQGLSTKKNQPQHF
medium-sized	TRBV6-6	NA	TRBJ1-5	TGTGCCAGCAGCCAACGGGCAGGGCTCAACAATCAGCCCCAGCATTTT	CASSQRAGLNNQPQHF
few	TRBV6-6	NA	TRBJ1-6	TGTGCCAGCACCAAACCCGGACAGACCGTTAGCTCCTATAATTCACCCCTCCACTTT	CASTKPGQTVSSYNSPLHF
medium-sized	TRBV27	NA	TRBJ2-2	TGTGCCAGCAGTTTGGGAGTCGGACGGATGAACACCGGGGAGCTGTTTTTT	CASSLGVGRMNTGELFF
medium-sized	TRBV12-3/TRBV12-4	TRBD2	TRBJ2-1	TGTGCCAGCAGTTTTCGAGAGGCGGGAGGGCACAATGAGCAGTTCTTC	CASSFREAGGHNEQFF
NA	TRBV5-6	NA	TRBJ1-3	TGTGCCAGCAGCGCCGTGGGCGGGTACTCTGGAAACACCATATATTTT	CASSAVGGYSGNTIYF
medium-sized	TRBV18	TRBD1	TRBJ2-1	TGTGCCAGCTCACCACACAGGGGGAATGAGCAGTTCTTC	CASSPHRGNEQFF
few	TRBV5-1	TRBD1	TRBJ2-3	TGCGCCAGCAGCCCAGGGGGTAGCACAGATACGCAGTATTTT	CASSPGGSTDTQYF
NA	TRBV7-2	NA	TRBJ1-5	TGTGCCAGCAGCTCGGACCTAAATCAGCCCCAGCATTTT	CASSSDLNQPQHF
NA	TRBV19	TRBD1	TRBJ1-2	TGTGCCAGTACTGGTTCCGGGACAGGGGGCTATGACTATGGCTACACCTTC	CASTGSGTGGYDYGYTF
NA	TRBV14	NA	TRBJ2-7	TGTGCCAGCAGCCAACCCGGGAGCTCCTACGAGCAGTACTTC	CASSQPGSSYEQYF
NA	TRBV28	NA	TRBJ1-1	TGTGCCAGCAGGTCGACCACTGAAGCTCTCTTT	CASRSTTEALF
medium-sized	TRBV6-1	NA	TRBJ2-2	TGTGCCAGCAGTGAAGTTAGGGCCGGGGAGCTGTTTTTT	CASSEVRAGELFF
NA	TRBV6-6	NA	TRBJ2-7	TGTGCCAGCAGTGTACCGGGACTCCCCTACGAGCAGTACTTC	CASSVPGLPYEQYF
few	TRBV7-3	TRBD1	TRBJ2-1	TGTGCCAGCAGCCCCTGGGACAGGGGGAGGAATGAGCAGTTCTTC	CASSPWDRGRNEQFF
medium-sized	TRBV19	NA	TRBJ2-7	TGTGCCAGTACCGATCCCCGCGGAAGCCCCGAGCAGTACTTC	CASTDPRGSPEQYF
NA	TRBV19	NA	TRBJ2-1	TGTGCCAGTAGTATCCTAGCAAGAGTCGAGATCGATGAGCAGTTCTTC	CASSILARVEIDEQFF
medium-sized	TRBV15	TRBD1	TRBJ1-2	TGTGCCACCAGCAGGGCAGGGACAGGGGTGGCCTATGGCTACACCTTC	CATSRAGTGVAYGYTF